This passage covers 23 T cell receptor beta chains from one sample sequenced in a study of blood T cells in healthy people across ages. A J-beta primer mix and a sample-barcoded 5' primer were used in a second PCR of roughly 6 to 12 cycles. MiXCR, run by TCRdb on the 5' RACE reads, gives a single entry per CDR3 protein. This sample has approximately 810,000 distinct CDR3 sequences; about 37% occur once, and the top ten carry over 10%. Sequenced: blood. The receptors were sampled from a man aged 18 to 30 in good health.

In its sample, this clonotype was seen a few times. V usage is TRBV5-1 and J usage is TRBJ2-3, with TRBD1 identical over 10 bases. J lost 6 bases, V lost 2 bases, and 9 bases had no gene match. Germline V lookup: CDR1 SGHRS, CDR2 YFSETQ. The CDR3 runs to 16 residues. The CDR3 is CASSLLRQGARDTQYF. CDR3 nucleotides: TGCGCCAGCAGCTTACTGCGACAGGGGGCGCGGGATACGCAGTATTTT.

The table lists this clonotype with a few counts. The chain links TRBV7-8 to TRBJ1-5, with TRBD1 matching 9 bases. Germline CDR1 is SGHVS and CDR2 is FQNEAQ. The CDR3 covers 16 residues. Trimming removed 1 base from V and 7 bases from J; junction bases left unmatched: 8. DNA for the CDR3: TGTGCCAGCAGCTTAGGGGGAACAGGGGGCGGGCAGCCCCAGCATTTT. Residues: CASSLGGTGGGQPQHF.

This clonotype was counted between two and nine times. The chain has TRBV14 and TRBJ2-3; D gene uncertain. Looked up from germline, CDR1 is SGHDN and CDR2 is FVKESK. Trimming took off 0 bases at V and 1 base at J, with 8 bases between the two ends. The CDR3 loop spans 15 amino acids. The CDR3 protein is CASSQELTGTDTQYF. The CDR3 DNA follows: TGTGCCAGCAGCCAAGAGCTAACGGGCACAGATACGCAGTATTTT.

This clonotype was seen once. V usage is TRBV28 and J usage is TRBJ2-7, with D tentatively TRBD2 (5 bases). CDR1 and CDR2 (germline): MDHEN, SYDVKM. The CDR3 contains 15 residues. V shed 6 bases and J shed 0 bases, with 15 bases lying between them. Here the CDR3 reads CASRRWGVSSYEQYF. CDR3 nucleotides: TGTGCCAGCAGACGATGGGGAGTAAGCTCCTACGAGCAGTACTTC.

This clonotype has a count of ten or more. The chain recombines TRBV27 with TRBJ1-6; 8 nucleotides align to TRBD1. CDR1 is MNHEY, CDR2 SMNVEV, per germline (reference sequence). V shed 5 bases, J shed 0 bases, and the junction held 3 bases outside the gene matches. The CDR3 totals 16 residues. CDR3 in DNA: TGTGCCAGCAGTCGGACAGGGCCCTCCTATAATTCACCCCTCCACTTT. Translated, it gives CASSRTGPSYNSPLHF.

This clonotype was seen only a few times. The J gene is TRBJ2-1, the V gene TRBV20-1; 10 bases are a match to TRBD1. J was trimmed by 2 bases and V by 7 bases; bases with no gene match: 8. The CDR3 sequence is 15 residues long. Germline lookup yields CDR1 DFQATT and CDR2 SNEGSKA (reference sequence). The CDR3 DNA sequence: TGCAGTGGGGCAGGTGGACAGGGGGCCTACAATGAGCAGTTCTTC. It translates to CSGAGGQGAYNEQFF.

The genes are TRBV7-6 and TRBJ2-1; D unresolved. V was trimmed by 5 bases and J by 1 base, leaving 15 bases between them. The germline V gene has CDR1 SGHVS and CDR2 FNYEAQ. The CDR3 length is 16 residues. CDR3 protein: CASSPLRGTSYNEQFF. CDR3 coding DNA: TGTGCCAGCAGCCCCCTCCGAGGTACTTCCTACAATGAGCAGTTCTTC.

This clonotype has only one observation. This may stem from a read error, because a much larger clone lies one nucleotide away. The chain uses TRBV20-1 and TRBJ2-1, with no clear D. V dropped 0 bases and J dropped 13 bases, with 19 bases sitting between them. Germline CDR1 DFQATT, CDR2 SNEGSKA (reference sequence). CDR3 length: 14 residues. As DNA, the CDR3 is TGCAGTGCTAGAGATCGGAAGCAGCTAGAGACCCAGTTCTTC. Its translation is CSARDRKQLETQFF.

This clonotype has only a few counts. J is TRBJ1-1 and V is TRBV6-2 or TRBV6-3; D gene uncertain. Germline assignment: CDR1 MNHEY and CDR2 SVGEGT. Trimming pared 9 bases from V and 0 bases from J, leaving 11 bases between. The CDR3 is made up of 13 amino acids. The CDR3 DNA follows: TGTGCCAGTGGGGTACGGTTGAACACTGAAGCTTTCTTT. Amino acids: CASGVRLNTEAFF.

V is TRBV9 and J is TRBJ2-1, with 10 bases aligning to TRBD2. The CDR3 consists of 17 residues. The germline CDR1 and CDR2 sequences are SGDLS and YYNGEE. Trimming removed 0 bases from V and 4 bases from J; junction bases left unmatched: 7. The DNA for the CDR3 is TGTGCCAGCAGCGTAGAGGCGGCTAGCGGGGGATACAATGAGCAGTTCTTC. Its translation: CASSVEAASGGYNEQFF.

This clonotype was recorded many times. The CDR3 sequence: CASSPTGSPNYGYTF. The CDR3 region has the DNA TGTGCCAGCAGTCCTACAGGGAGTCCCAACTATGGCTACACCTTC. The chain recombines TRBV2 with TRBJ1-2; a weak D match, TRBD1 (6 bases). Per the germline V gene, CDR1 is SNHLY and CDR2 is FYNNEI. The CDR3 runs 15 residues. Trimming stripped 5 bases from V and 2 bases from J, with 15 bases between.

This chain joins TRBV20-1 and TRBJ1-1; D uncertain. CDR3 length: 14 residues. V dropped 5 bases and J dropped 3 bases, with 16 bases sitting between them. From germline, CDR1 is DFQATT and CDR2 SNEGSKA (reference sequence). The CDR3 nucleotides read TGCAGTGCTCTCTACTCTACACGGGACACTGAAGCTTTCTTT. As protein: CSALYSTRDTEAFF.

V is TRBV12-3 or TRBV12-4 and J is TRBJ2-3; no definite D call. Trimming took off 1 base at V and 3 bases at J, with 14 bases between the two ends. The CDR3 is 16 residues long. CDR3 bases: TGTGCCAGCAGTTTAGGGTTACCAGCTGGGACAGATACGCAGTATTTT. Amino acid sequence: CASSLGLPAGTDTQYF.

This clonotype has a single count. This rearrangement joins TRBV30 to TRBJ2-3; 10 bases agree with TRBD2. The length of the CDR3 is 15 residues. V dropped 8 bases and J dropped 6; count of bases not matched to a gene: 14. Looked up from germline, CDR1 is GTSNPN and CDR2 is SVGIG (reference sequence). The CDR3 is CAGNLGLAGADTQYF. The CDR3 coding sequence is TGTGCCGGAAACCTGGGGCTAGCGGGGGCTGATACGCAGTATTTT.

This chain connects TRBV7-2 to TRBJ1-1; possible D gene TRBD1, 6 bases. Germline-derived CDR1 and CDR2 are SGHTA and FQGNSA. The V end was cut by 3 bases, the J end by 3 bases, with 11 bases between. The CDR3 is 14 residues long. The chain's CDR3 is CASSFTGSYTEAFF. Here the CDR3 DNA reads TGTGCCAGCAGCTTTACAGGGTCGTACACTGAAGCTTTCTTT.

This clonotype was seen more than once but under ten times. This chain joins TRBV3-1 and TRBJ2-7; D is unresolved. Trimming removed 1 base from V and 7 bases from J, with 20 bases in between. CDR3 size: 16 residues. The germline V gene encodes CDR1 LGHDT and CDR2 YNNKEL (reference sequence). CDR3 nucleotides: TGTGCCAGCAGCCAAGGACTGACCCTCAGAACGGATGAGCAGTACTTC. Amino acids: CASSQGLTLRTDEQYF.

This clonotype was observed a few times. This sequence joins TRBV5-1 and TRBJ1-4; D remains ambiguous. CDR1 and CDR2 (germline): SGHRS, YFSETQ. The CDR3 is 15 residues long. V was trimmed by 2 bases and J by 0 bases, leaving 8 bases between them. The CDR3 coding sequence is TGCGCCAGCAGCTTCATCCTTGCAACTAATGAAAAACTGTTTTTT. Translation: CASSFILATNEKLFF.

There are a few counts of this clonotype. The CDR3 region is CSARPPLGLETQYF. The CDR3 bases are TGCAGTGCTAGACCGCCATTGGGGTTGGAGACCCAGTACTTC. This sequence joins TRBV20-1 and TRBJ2-7; D not certain. The J call may be in error: the DNA end matches TRBJ2-5 better. Germline loops: CDR1 DFQATT, CDR2 SNEGSKA (reference sequence). The CDR3 has 14 residues.

As DNA, the CDR3 is TGTGCCAGCAGCTTTAACCCTCGGCCAGATACGCAGTATTTT. Translating it yields CASSFNPRPDTQYF. The rearrangement joins TRBV7-2 to TRBJ2-3; D is ambiguous. Between the trimmed V and J ends, which lost 3 bases and 4 bases, there was a span of 11 bases. The CDR3 runs 14 residues. Germline-derived CDR1 and CDR2 are SGHTA and FQGNSA.

At least ten counts were recorded for this clonotype. This rearrangement joins TRBV20-1 to TRBJ1-4; D may be TRBD1 (6 bases). Germline CDR1 and CDR2: DFQATT and SNEGSKA (reference sequence). V was trimmed by 4 bases and J by 0 bases, leaving 9 bases between them. The length of the CDR3 is 14 residues. The CDR3 loop reads CSATDRSTNEKLFF. The CDR3 nucleotides are TGCAGTGCTACCGACAGGTCAACTAATGAAAAACTGTTTTTT.

V gene TRBV5-5 combines with J gene TRBJ2-7; 7 bases are a match to TRBD1. The CDR3 runs to 15 residues. The germline gives CDR1 SGHKS, CDR2 YYEKEE (reference sequence). Germline trimming cut 4 bases from V and 5 bases from J; bases unmatched to any gene: 12. CDR3 region: CASSGDSYTPNEQYF. The CDR3, as DNA: TGTGCCAGCAGCGGGGACAGCTATACGCCCAACGAGCAGTACTTC.

The chain has TRBV5-6 and TRBJ2-2; D possibly matches TRBD1 or TRBD2 (6 bases each). Deletions cut 4 bases from V and 6 bases from J, with 16 bases between. Germline lookup yields CDR1 SGHDT and CDR2 YYEEEE. The CDR3 length is 15 residues. The CDR3 coding sequence is TGTGCCAGCAGCCAGGGGCGGGGTTCATCCGGGGAGCTGTTTTTT. The encoded protein is CASSQGRGSSGELFF.

A few counts support this clonotype. The V gene is TRBV7-9, the J gene TRBJ1-2; maybe TRBD1 (5 bases). Germline V gene lookup returns CDR1 SEHNR and CDR2 FQNEAQ (reference sequence). V lost 1 base and J 4 bases, leaving 10 bases between the germline ends. The CDR3 contains 14 residues. In DNA, the CDR3 is TGTGCCAGCAGCTTAGAAGGGGCCGGCTATGGCTACACCTTC. Its protein product is CASSLEGAGYGYTF.